This TCR beta chain was captured by sequencing in a study of identical twins (dated by TCRdb to the mid-2010s). Regarding the study in general: To test whether fetal clonotypes persist, the study used deep sequencing on TCR alpha and beta repertoires from monozygotic twins, unrelated adults of various ages, and cord blood. Replicate twin experiments were performed at different times using different library preparation protocols to rule out contamination. Study-wide conclusions, independent of this receptor: Invariant T cells such as MAIT and iNKT could partly confound zero-insertion analyses, though diverse VJ usage argued against this for most clonotypes. Because the same donors could not be followed over many years, conclusions were based on cross-sectional statistical analysis. Compared with coincidental sharing between unrelated individuals, out-of-frame TCR alpha sequences shared between twins had an excess of sequences with low generation probability. Recombination models systematically underestimated out-of-frame TCR alpha sharing in monozygotic twins but agreed with sharing between unrelated individuals. The excess sharing between twins in beta out-of-frame sequences was weaker because fewer shared sequences reduced the signal-to-noise ratio. Fewer insertions were carried by abundant cord blood beta clonotypes; a weaker similar trend was observed in young adult naive repertoires, while no such trend was observed in memory repertoires.

Libraries were prepared through 5' RACE. The sample was run on an Illumina HiSeq 2000. A universal primer binding site was added through template switching, and the final cDNA carried a unique molecular identifier so that TCR cDNA molecules could be counted accurately. Specific primers in the conserved constant-segment region were used to synthesize first-strand cDNA for TCR alpha and beta chains. To control for contamination, every cDNA library was double barcoded, receiving both a SMART-Mk sample barcode and Illumina barcodes. TruSeq adapter sequences, together with Illumina sample barcodes, were added in two successive PCR steps. Sequencing of the TCR alpha and beta cDNA libraries was done on the Illumina HiSeq platform using custom primers. The published analysis was carried out like this. MiGEC processed the raw reads to extract unique molecular identifiers, while MiXCR was used to determine the CDR3 positions. For each individual, recombination models were inferred using an EM algorithm with the repgenHMM and IGoR tools. Shared clonotype analysis was performed with the tcR package in R, normalizing sharing by the product of cloneset sizes. To study raw recombination free of thymic and clonal selection effects, out-of-frame nonproductive sequences were analyzed. Using fastp trimming at Q25 and MiXCR clonotype assembly, TCRdb reanalyzed the public sequencing data and kept in-frame beta chains. Identical CDR3 proteins give one entry, which carries the most common genes and DNA. The V and J calls reflect TCRdb's pipeline rather than the authors' work. A total of roughly 260,000 distinct CDR3 sequences appear in this sample, 6% to 8.5% of them only once. Of the sample, 5.4% falls within the top ten clones.

V loses 9 bases, J loses 6 bases, and the germline ends lie 9 bases apart. The CDR3 holds 11 amino acids from the cysteine to the phenylalanine. Only the CDR3 DNA is retained, 33 bases long and in frame from the first base. The germline V gene (reference sequence) sets CDR1 to LNHDA and CDR2 to SQIVND. Every donor in the study was a healthy Caucasian. Three pairs of female monozygotic twins, all aged roughly 18 to 29 years, were included in the twin cohort. Positive isolation kits from Invitrogen were used to isolate the CD4+ and CD8+ T cell populations. This clonotype was seen at least ten times. Its target antigen remains unknown. No base-level quality is on record; no much larger clone is a single base apart. These sequences were also reported in another study, on yellow fever vaccine responses in identical twins. The second study also describes: The authors reported that the T cell response to vaccination in identical twins appeared partly convergent and partly personalized. Focusing on identical twins, the study followed the T cell clones that responded to the vaccine, and did so with precision.

The receptor's source is a young woman in good health. Sequencing used CD8+ T cells sorted from blood. This sequence uses TRBV19 and TRBJ2-1; the D segment cannot be called with confidence. The CDR3 protein sequence reads: CASTTGNEQFF. The sequenced DNA: TGTGCCAGCACTACGGGCAATGAGCAGTTCTTC.